One TCR beta chain is described in this entry. Antigen unknown. This sample was taken from a study of cytomegalovirus exposure and HLA in healthy donors. Study-level results: Listed as cytomegalovirus-associated were 150 to 200 TCR beta chains.

Repertoires were generated with immunoSEQ multiplex PCR, while TCRdb's copy carries only in-frame clones and drops some. This table has under 400,000 clones, 70% to 90% appearing once. Germline CDR1 reads SGDLS; CDR2 reads YYNGEE. V lost 0 bases and J 2 bases, leaving 16 bases between the germline ends. CDR3 length: 17 residues. The sample consisted of PBMCs. The TCR sequence derives from a young woman in good health and CMV-seronegative. V usage is TRBV9 and J usage is TRBJ2-3, with D unresolved. In DNA form, the CDR3 reads TGTGCCAGCAGCGTAGGTCTTGACAAACCCTACACAGATACGCAGTATTTT. This encodes CASSVGLDKPYTDTQYF. Full variable domain (rest looked up from reference TRBV9 and TRBJ2-3): DSGVTQTPKHLITATGQRVTLRCSPRSGDLSVYWYQQSLDQGLQFLIQYYNGEERAKGNILERFSAQQFPDLHSELNLSSLELGDSALYFCASSVGLDKPYTDTQYFGPGTRLTVL.